This T cell receptor (beta chain) was sequenced in a study of identical twins (dated by TCRdb to 2015 to 2016). Background for the entire study: To test whether fetal clonotypes persist, this study deep-sequenced TCR alpha and beta repertoires from monozygotic twins, from unrelated adults of various ages, and from cord blood. Replicate twin experiments were performed at different times using different library preparation protocols to rule out contamination.

All donors were healthy Caucasians. The study also sequenced three unrelated non-twin adults: a male aged 18 to 29, a male aged 50 to 59 and a female aged 50 to 59. Using Miltenyi CD45RO+ enrichment and human naive T-cell isolation kits, memory (CD45RO+) and naive T cells were isolated from PBMC. The protocol used for the library was 5' RACE. Instrument on record: Illumina HiSeq 2000. Template switching added a universal primer binding site, and the final cDNA carried a unique molecular identifier that allowed TCR cDNA molecules to be counted accurately. Specific primers in the conserved constant-segment region were used to synthesize first-strand cDNA for the TCR alpha and beta chains. To control for contamination, every cDNA library was double barcoded, receiving both a SMART-Mk sample barcode and Illumina barcodes. TruSeq adapter sequences and Illumina sample barcodes were added in two successive PCR steps. The TCR alpha and beta cDNA libraries were sequenced on the Illumina HiSeq platform using custom primers. As for the original processing: Raw reads were processed with MiGEC to extract unique molecular identifiers, and MiXCR was used to determine CDR3 positions. Recombination models were inferred per individual with the repgenHMM and IGoR tools using an EM algorithm. Shared clonotype analysis was performed with the tcR package in R, normalizing sharing by the product of cloneset sizes. To study raw recombination without the effects of thymic and clonal selection, out-of-frame nonproductive sequences were analyzed. TCRdb cleaned the public reads at Q25 with fastp, built clones with MiXCR and kept in-frame beta chains. Each CDR3 protein gets just one entry, which takes the most common genes and DNA from the rows behind it. The V and J calls were determined by TCRdb, not by the authors. Recorded for this sample are around 370,000 distinct CDR3 sequences; about 10% of them occurred a single time. The leading ten clones occupy approximately 9.3% of the sample.

In this sample, this clonotype turned up many times. What this receptor recognizes is not known. The record has no base qualities; no much larger clone is one base away. What the work shows at the level of the full study, not this receptor alone: Out-of-frame TCR alpha sharing in monozygotic twins was systematically underestimated by recombination models, whereas sharing between unrelated individuals was in agreement with the recombination models. Zero-insertion analyses could be partly confounded by invariant T cells such as MAIT and iNKT, though diverse VJ usage argued against such confounding for most clonotypes. Fewer insertions were carried by abundant cord blood beta clonotypes, a similar but weaker trend appeared in young adult naive repertoires, and no such trend appeared in memory repertoires. Compared with coincidental sharing between unrelated individuals, an excess of low generation-probability sequences was observed among out-of-frame TCR alpha sequences shared between twins. Excess twin sharing in beta out-of-frame sequences was weaker because fewer shared sequences lowered the signal-to-noise ratio. Because the same donors could not be followed over many years, the conclusions depended on cross-sectional statistical analysis.

The sample was naive T cells sorted from blood. The cell subset or site label for this specimen denotes: cells isolated with a human naive T-cell isolation kit. This sequence originates from a woman aged 45-59 years in good health.

CDR3 protein: CATRGRTGYEQYF. DNA sequence: TGTGCCACCAGGGGACGGACGGGGTACGAGCAGTACTTC. The sequence joins TRBV24-1 to TRBJ2-7; the D gene is perhaps TRBD1 or TRBD2, as each covers 5 bases. Inclusive of the bounding cysteine and phenylalanine, the CDR3 is 13 residues long. The retained sequence is limited to the CDR3, 39 bases, with the frame set at the first base. As encoded in the germline V gene, CDR1 is KGHDR while CDR2 is SFDVKD. V is cut by 7 bases and J by 4 bases, and the space between the germline ends is 13 bases.